This T cell receptor (beta chain) came from a study of blood T cells in healthy people across ages. The CDR3 loop spans 15 amino acids. With 0 bases clipped from V and 5 bases from J, the junction kept 3 bases outside the gene matches. Germline CDR1 ENHRY, CDR2 SYGVKD. Researchers collected 7.5 to 10 milliliters of peripheral blood from every single donor. General study results and limits: Unsorted PBMC input precluded a conclusive naive versus antigen-experienced comparison. In these data, TCR beta diversity tracked strongly with naive T cell percentage.

Concerning this clonotype: Its antigen is not known.

Next came a second PCR, run for about 6 to 12 cycles, which used a sample-barcoded 5' primer along with a J-beta primer mix. Individual samples furnished no less than 3 million CDR3-containing paired-end reads apiece. TCRdb passed the 5' RACE reads through MiXCR, listing each CDR3 protein once. Here the sample spans about 640,000 distinct CDR3 sequences, about 53% being singletons. The rearrangement joins TRBV10-3 to TRBJ2-1; 8 bases agree with TRBD2. The sequenced sample was blood. This sequence was found in a man aged 55 to 69 in good health. The CDR3 region is CAISESTGGNNEQFF. In DNA form, the CDR3 reads TGTGCCATCAGTGAGTCGACGGGGGGGAACAATGAGCAGTTCTTC.